This TCR beta chain was captured by sequencing in a study of molecular identifiers for immune sequencing clone quantification. Study conclusions and caveats: Clones that had above 20 RNA copies took up over 98% of effector molecules but under 1% in naive cells.

Only a few counts were recorded for this clonotype. Its specificity is not known. There are 15 residues in the CDR3. Unmatched junction bases numbered 2, after V lost 1 base and J lost 4 bases. Germline V gives CDR1 MGHRA, CDR2 YSYEKL. Using a CD8+CD4-CCR7+CD45RA+ phenotype, naive CD8 T cells were sorted. Generation of bulk TCR libraries relied on previously described methods and listed TCR primers. TCRdb re-analysed the PCR reads in MiXCR, keeping a single row per CDR3 protein. In the table there are around 480,000 distinct CDR3 sequences, over 20% of which are singletons. The sample taken for sequencing was naive CD8+ T cells from blood, with Jurkat cell RNA spiked in. Specified subset: FACS-sorted CD8+CD4-CCR7+CD45RA+ naive T cells. The receptor was derived from a human donor in good health. Some libraries in this study had Jurkat cell RNA spiked in. The chain is built from TRBV4-1 and TRBJ1-1; 11 bases align to TRBD1. CDR3 region: CASSQVGQGATEAFF. CDR3 bases: TGCGCCAGCAGCCAAGTCGGACAGGGGGCCACTGAAGCTTTCTTT.